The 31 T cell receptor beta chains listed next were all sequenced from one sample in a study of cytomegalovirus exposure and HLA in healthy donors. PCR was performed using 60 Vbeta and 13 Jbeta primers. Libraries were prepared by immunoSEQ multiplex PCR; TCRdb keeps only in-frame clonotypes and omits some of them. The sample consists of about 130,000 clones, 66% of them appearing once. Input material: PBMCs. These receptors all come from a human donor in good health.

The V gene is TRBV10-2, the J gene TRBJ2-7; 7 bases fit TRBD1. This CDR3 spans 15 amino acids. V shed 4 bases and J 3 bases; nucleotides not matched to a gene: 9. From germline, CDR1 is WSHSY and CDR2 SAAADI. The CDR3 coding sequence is TGCGCCAGCAGTGGCACCCGGACAGGAAGCTACGAGCAGTACTTC. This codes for CASSGTRTGSYEQYF.

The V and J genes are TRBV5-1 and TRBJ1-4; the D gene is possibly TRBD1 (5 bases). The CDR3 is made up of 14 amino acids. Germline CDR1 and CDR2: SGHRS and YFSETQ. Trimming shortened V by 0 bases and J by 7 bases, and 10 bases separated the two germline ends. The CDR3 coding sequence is TGCGCCAGCAGCTTGGGGGGGGACGGTGAAAAACTGTTTTTT. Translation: CASSLGGDGEKLFF.

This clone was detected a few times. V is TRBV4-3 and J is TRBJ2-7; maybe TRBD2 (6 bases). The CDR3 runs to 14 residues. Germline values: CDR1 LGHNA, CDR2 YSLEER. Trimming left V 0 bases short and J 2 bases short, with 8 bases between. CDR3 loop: CASSQDRRAYEQYF. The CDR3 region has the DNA TGCGCCAGCAGCCAAGATAGGAGGGCCTACGAGCAGTACTTC.

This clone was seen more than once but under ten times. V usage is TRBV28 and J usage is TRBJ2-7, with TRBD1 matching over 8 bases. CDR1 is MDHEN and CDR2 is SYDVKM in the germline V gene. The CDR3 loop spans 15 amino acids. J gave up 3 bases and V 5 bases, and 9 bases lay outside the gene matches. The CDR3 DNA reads TGTGCCAGCAGTCTCCGTACAGGGGGGAGCTACGAGCAGTACTTC. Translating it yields CASSLRTGGSYEQYF.

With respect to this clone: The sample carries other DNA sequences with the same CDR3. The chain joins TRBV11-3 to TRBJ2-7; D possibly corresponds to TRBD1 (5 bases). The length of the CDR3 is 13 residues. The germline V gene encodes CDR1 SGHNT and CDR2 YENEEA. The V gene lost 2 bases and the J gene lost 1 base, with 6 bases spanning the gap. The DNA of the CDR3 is TGTGCCAGCAGCTTACAGGGTTCCTACGAGCAGTACTTC. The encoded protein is CASSLQGSYEQYF.

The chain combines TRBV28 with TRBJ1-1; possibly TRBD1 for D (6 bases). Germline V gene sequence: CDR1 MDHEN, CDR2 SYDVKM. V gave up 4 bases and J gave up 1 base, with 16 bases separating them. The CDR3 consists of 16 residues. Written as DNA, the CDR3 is TGTGCCAGCAGTTCCTATCCAGGACAGACGAACACTGAAGCTTTCTTT. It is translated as CASSSYPGQTNTEAFF.

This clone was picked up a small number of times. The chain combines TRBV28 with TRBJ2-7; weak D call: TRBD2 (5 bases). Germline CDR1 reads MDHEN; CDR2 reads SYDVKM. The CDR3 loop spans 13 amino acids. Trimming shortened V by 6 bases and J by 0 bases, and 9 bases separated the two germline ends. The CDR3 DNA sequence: TGTGCCAGCAGGAGCGGAAGCTCCTACGAGCAGTACTTC. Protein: CASRSGSSYEQYF.

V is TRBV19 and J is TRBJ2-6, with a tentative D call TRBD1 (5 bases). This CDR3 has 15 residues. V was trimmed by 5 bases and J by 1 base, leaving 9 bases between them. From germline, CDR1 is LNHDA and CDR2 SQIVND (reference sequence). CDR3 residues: CASSLTASGANVLTF. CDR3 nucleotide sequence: TGTGCCAGTAGTTTGACAGCTTCTGGGGCCAACGTCCTGACTTTC. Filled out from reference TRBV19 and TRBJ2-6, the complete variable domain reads DGGITQSPKYLFRKEGQNVTLSCEQNLNHDAMYWYRQDPGQGLRLIYYSQIVNDFQKGDIAEGYSVSREKKESFPLTVTSAQKNPTAFYLCASSLTASGANVLTFGAGSRLTVL.

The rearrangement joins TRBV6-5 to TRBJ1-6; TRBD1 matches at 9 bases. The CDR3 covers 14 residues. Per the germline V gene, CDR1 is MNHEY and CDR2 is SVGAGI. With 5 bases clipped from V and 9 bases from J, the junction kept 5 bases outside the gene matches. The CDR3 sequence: CASSRTGERSPLHF. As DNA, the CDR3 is TGTGCCAGCAGTCGGACAGGGGAACGTTCACCCCTCCACTTT.

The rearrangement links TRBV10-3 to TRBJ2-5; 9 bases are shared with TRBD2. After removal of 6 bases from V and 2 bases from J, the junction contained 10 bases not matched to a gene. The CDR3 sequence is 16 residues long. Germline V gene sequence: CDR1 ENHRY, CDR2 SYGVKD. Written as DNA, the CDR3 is TGTGCCATCAGGTGGAAGACTAGCGGATTTCAAGAGACCCAGTACTTC. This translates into CAIRWKTSGFQETQYF.

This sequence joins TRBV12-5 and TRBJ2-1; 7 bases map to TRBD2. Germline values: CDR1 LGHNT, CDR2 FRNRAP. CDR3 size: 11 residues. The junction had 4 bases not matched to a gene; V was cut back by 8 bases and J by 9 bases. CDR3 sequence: CASKAGAEQFF. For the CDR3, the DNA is TGTGCTAGTAAGGCGGGAGCTGAGCAGTTCTTC.

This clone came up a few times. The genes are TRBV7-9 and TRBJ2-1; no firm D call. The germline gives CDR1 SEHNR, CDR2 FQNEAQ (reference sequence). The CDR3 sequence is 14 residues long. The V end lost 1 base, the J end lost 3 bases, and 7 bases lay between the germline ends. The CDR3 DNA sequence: TGTGCCAGCAGCTTAGACTTAAACTACAATGAGCAGTTCTTC. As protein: CASSLDLNYNEQFF.

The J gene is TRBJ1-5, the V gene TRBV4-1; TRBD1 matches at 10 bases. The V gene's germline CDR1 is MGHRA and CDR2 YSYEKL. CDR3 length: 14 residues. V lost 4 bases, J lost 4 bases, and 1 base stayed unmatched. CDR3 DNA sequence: TGCGCCAGCAGCCGGGACAGGGGAAATCAGCCCCAGCATTTT. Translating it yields CASSRDRGNQPQHF.

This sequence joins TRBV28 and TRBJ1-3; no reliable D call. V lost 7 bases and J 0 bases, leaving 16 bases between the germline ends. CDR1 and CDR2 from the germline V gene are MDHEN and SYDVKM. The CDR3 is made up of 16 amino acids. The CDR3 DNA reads TGTGCCAGCACCCAGCCGCGGGGATACTCTGGAAACACCATATATTTT. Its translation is CASTQPRGYSGNTIYF.

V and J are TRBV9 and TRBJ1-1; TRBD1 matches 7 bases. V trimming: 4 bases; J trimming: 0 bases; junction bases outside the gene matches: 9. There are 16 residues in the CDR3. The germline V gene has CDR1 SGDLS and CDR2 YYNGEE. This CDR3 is CASSIGWDSLNTEAFF. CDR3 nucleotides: TGTGCCAGCAGCATCGGGTGGGACAGCTTGAACACTGAAGCTTTCTTT.

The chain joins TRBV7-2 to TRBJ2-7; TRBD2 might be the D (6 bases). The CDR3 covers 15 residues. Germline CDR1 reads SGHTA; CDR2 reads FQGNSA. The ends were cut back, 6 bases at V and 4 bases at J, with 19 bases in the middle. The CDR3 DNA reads TGTGCCAGCAGTGATAGCTTCGGACTATGGTACGAGCAGTACTTC. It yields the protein CASSDSFGLWYEQYF. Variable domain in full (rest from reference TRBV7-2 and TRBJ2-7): GAGVSQSPSNKVTEKGKDVELRCDPISGHTALYWYRQSLGQGLEFLIYFQGNSAPDKSGLPSDRFSAERTGGSVSTLTIQRTQQEDSAVYLCASSDSFGLWYEQYFGPGTRLTVT.

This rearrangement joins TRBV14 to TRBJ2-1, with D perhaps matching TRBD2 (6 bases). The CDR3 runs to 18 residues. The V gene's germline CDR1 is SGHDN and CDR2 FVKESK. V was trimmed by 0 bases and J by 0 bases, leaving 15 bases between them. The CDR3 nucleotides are TGTGCCAGCAGCCAAGACCGGGGACTGATTTACTCCTACAATGAGCAGTTCTTC. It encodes CASSQDRGLIYSYNEQFF.

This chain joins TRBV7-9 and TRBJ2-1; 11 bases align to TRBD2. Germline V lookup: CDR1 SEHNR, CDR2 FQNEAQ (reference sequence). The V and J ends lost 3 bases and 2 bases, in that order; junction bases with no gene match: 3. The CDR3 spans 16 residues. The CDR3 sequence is CASSFTSGGTYNEQFF. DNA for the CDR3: TGTGCCAGCAGCTTTACTAGCGGGGGTACCTACAATGAGCAGTTCTTC.

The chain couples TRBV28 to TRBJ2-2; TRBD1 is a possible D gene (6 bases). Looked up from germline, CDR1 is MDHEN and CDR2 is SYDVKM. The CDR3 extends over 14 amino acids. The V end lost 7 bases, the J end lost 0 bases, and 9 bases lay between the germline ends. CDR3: CASIRQANTGELFF. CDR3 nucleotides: TGTGCCAGCATCAGACAGGCGAACACCGGGGAGCTGTTTTTT.

CDR3 amino acids: CSVSFSYEQYF. The CDR3 region has the DNA TGCAGCGTCTCTTTTAGCTACGAGCAGTACTTC. The gene calls are TRBV29-1 and TRBJ2-7; D gene ambiguous. This CDR3 is 11 amino acids long. Looked up from germline, CDR1 is SQVTM and CDR2 is ANQGSEA. Trimming pared 6 bases from V and 3 bases from J, leaving 9 bases between.

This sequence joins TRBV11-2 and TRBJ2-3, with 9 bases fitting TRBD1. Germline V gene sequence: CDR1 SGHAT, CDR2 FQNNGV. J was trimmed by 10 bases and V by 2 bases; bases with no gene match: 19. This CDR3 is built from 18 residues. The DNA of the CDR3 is TGTGCCAGCAGCTTACTCCCGGGACAGGGTTTGGGGCTCGCGGCGCAGTATTTT. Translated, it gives CASSLLPGQGLGLAAQYF.

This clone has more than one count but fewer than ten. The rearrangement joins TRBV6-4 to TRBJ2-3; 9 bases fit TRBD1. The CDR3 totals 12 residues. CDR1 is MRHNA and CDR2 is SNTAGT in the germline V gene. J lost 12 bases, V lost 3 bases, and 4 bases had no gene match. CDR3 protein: CASSETGGPQYF. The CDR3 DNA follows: TGTGCCAGCAGTGAGACAGGGGGTCCTCAGTATTTT.

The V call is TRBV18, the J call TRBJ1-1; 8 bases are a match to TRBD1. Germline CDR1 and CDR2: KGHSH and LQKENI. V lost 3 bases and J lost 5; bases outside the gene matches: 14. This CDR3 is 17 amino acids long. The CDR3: CASSPTGTGGLGTEAFF. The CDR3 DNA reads TGTGCCAGCTCACCTACCGGGACAGGAGGCTTGGGGACTGAAGCTTTCTTT.

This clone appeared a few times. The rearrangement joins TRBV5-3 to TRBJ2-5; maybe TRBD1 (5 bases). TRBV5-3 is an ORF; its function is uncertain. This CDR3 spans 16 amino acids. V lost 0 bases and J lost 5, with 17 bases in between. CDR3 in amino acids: CARSLEVPGRAETQYF. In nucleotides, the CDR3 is TGTGCCAGAAGCTTGGAGGTCCCGGGCAGGGCTGAGACCCAGTACTTC.

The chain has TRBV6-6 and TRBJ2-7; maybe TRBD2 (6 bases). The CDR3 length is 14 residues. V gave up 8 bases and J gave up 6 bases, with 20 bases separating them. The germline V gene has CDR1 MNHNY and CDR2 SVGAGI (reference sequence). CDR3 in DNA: TGTGCCAGCCGACCTAGTAGCGGCTCGCCCGAGCAGTACTTC. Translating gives CASRPSSGSPEQYF.

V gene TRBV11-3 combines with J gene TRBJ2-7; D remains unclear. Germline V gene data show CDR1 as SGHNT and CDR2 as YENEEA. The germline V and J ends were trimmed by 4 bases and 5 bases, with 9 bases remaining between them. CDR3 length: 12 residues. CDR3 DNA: TGTGCCAGCAGCTCTCACTTGAACGAGCAGTACTTC. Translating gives CASSSHLNEQYF.

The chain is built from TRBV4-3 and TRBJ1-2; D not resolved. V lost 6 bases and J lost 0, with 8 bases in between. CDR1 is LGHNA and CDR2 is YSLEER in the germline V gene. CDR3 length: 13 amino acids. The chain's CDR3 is CASSPWPNYGYTF. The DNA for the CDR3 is TGCGCCAGCAGTCCGTGGCCTAACTATGGCTACACCTTC.

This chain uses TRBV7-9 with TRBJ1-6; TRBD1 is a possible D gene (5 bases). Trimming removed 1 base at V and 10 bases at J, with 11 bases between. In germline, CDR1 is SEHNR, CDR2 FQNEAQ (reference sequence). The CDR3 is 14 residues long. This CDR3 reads CASSLVQGGSPLHF. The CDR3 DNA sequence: TGTGCCAGCAGCTTAGTTCAGGGTGGATCACCCCTCCACTTT.

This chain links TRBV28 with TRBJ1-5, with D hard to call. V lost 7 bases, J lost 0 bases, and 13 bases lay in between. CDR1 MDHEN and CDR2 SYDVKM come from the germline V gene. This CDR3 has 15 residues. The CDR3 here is CASTPGVLSNQPQHF. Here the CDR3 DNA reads TGTGCCAGCACCCCCGGGGTCCTTAGCAATCAGCCCCAGCATTTT. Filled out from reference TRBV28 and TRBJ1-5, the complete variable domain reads DVKVTQSSRYLVKRTGEKVFLECVQDMDHENMFWYRQDPGLGLRLIYFSYDVKMKEKGDIPEGYSVSREKKERFSLILESASTNQTSMYLCASTPGVLSNQPQHFGDGTRLSIL.

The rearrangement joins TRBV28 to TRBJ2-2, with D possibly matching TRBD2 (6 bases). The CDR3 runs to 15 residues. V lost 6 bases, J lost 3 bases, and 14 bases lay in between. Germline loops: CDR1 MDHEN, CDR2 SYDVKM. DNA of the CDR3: TGTGCCAGCAGGGGGGGAGGAGGGGACACCGGGGAGCTGTTTTTT. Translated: CASRGGGGDTGELFF. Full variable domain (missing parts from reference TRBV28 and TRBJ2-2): DVKVTQSSRYLVKRTGEKVFLECVQDMDHENMFWYRQDPGLGLRLIYFSYDVKMKEKGDIPEGYSVSREKKERFSLILESASTNQTSMYLCASRGGGGDTGELFFGEGSRLTVL.

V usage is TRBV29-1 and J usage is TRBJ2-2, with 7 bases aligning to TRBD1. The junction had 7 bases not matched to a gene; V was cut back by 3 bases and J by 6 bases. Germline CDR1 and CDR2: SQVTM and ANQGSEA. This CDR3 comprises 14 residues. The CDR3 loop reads CSVDWTGQSGELFF. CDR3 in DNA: TGCAGCGTTGACTGGACAGGCCAATCCGGGGAGCTGTTTTTT.